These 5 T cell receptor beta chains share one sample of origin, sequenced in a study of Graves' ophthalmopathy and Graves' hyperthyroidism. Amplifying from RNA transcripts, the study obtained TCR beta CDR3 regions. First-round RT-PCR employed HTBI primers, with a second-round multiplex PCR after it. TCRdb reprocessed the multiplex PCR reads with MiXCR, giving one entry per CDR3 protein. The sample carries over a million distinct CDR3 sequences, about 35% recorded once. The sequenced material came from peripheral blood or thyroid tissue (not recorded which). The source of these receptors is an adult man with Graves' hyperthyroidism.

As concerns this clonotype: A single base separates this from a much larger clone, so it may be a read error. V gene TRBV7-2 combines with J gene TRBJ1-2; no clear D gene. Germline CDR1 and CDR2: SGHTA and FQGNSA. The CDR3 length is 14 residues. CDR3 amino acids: CASSLNPENYGYAF. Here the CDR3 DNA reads TGTGCCAGCAGCTTAAATCCGGAAAACTATGGCTACGCCTTC.

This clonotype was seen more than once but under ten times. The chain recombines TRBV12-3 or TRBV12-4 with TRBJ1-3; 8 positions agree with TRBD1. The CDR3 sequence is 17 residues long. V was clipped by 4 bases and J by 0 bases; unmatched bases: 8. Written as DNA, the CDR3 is TGTGCCAGCAGTTCCTACCTAACAGGGGGCTCTGGAAACACCATATATTTT. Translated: CASSSYLTGGSGNTIYF.

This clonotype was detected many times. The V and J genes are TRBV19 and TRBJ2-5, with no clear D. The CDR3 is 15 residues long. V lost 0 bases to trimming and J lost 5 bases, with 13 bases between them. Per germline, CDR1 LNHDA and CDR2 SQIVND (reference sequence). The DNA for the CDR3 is TGTGCCAGTAGTATAGATCCGGGCGGCCTGGAGACCCAGTACTTC. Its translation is CASSIDPGGLETQYF.

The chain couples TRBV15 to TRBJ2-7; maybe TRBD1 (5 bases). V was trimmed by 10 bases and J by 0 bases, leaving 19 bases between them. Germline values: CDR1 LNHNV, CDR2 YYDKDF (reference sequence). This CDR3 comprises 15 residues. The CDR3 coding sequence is TGTGCCAGCACCCCAGGGCGCGGCAGCTCCTACGAGCAGTACTTC. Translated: CASTPGRGSSYEQYF.

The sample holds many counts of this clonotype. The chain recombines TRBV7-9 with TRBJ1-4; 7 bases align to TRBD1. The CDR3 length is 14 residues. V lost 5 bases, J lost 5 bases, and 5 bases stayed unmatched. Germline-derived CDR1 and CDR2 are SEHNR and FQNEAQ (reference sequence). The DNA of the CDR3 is TGTGCCAGCAGCCCGGGACAGTACAATGAAAAACTGTTTTTT. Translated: CASSPGQYNEKLFF.